The clone carrying this TCR beta chain has only a few counts. Its antigen is unidentified. J gave up 2 bases and V 2 bases, and 4 bases lay outside the gene matches. The germline V gene encodes CDR1 MNHEY and CDR2 SVGEGT. This CDR3 is built from 16 residues. Time point specified: newly diagnosed GD, antithyroid drugs for less than 3 months. PBMCs were the source of the RNA used for TCR sequencing. The sample belongs to a study of regulatory T cells in long-lasting Graves disease. The overall study: Recently diagnosed Graves' patients had received antithyroid drugs for under 3 months.

Investigators prepared the TCR beta libraries by applying iRepertoire HTBI primers and Arm-PCR of CDR3 regions. TCRdb ran MiXCR on the multiplex PCR reads and lists one entry per CDR3 protein. Among about 320,000 distinct CDR3 sequences, approximately 20% were seen once, and the ten largest hold roughly 40%. Study observations and caveats: Those with persistent disease had in common more public clonotypes (about 3,000) than new patients (roughly 1,000).

The sequencing here drew on peripheral blood mononuclear cells (PBMCs), taken at new diagnosis, from a patient treated with antithyroid drugs. The chain recombines TRBV6-2 or TRBV6-3 with TRBJ2-7; 12 bases map to TRBD2. The sequence was obtained from a female donor with Graves disease. Here the CDR3 reads CASSYLTSGGTYEQYF. The CDR3 coding sequence is TGTGCCAGCAGTTACCTCACTAGCGGGGGGACCTACGAGCAGTACTTC.